This TCR beta chain was found in a study of blood T cell repertoires in COVID-19. Study details: The United States, Italy and Spain supplied acute and convalescent COVID-19 samples. PBMCs, B-cell-depleted T cells, or T cells provided the cDNA or gDNA that made up the material.

Original data processing: Amplified reference gene primers provided the basis for estimating nucleated cell counts. Libraries were prepared by immunoSEQ multiplex PCR; TCRdb keeps only in-frame clonotypes and omits some of them. V, J and clone size are those of that table, while D and trimming were read from the DNA. The data contain about 140,000 clones, roughly 82% of them seen just once; the ten biggest clones take up 10% to 13%. V trimming: 5 bases; J trimming: 6 bases; junction bases outside the gene matches: 9. The CDR3 extends over 16 amino acids. The V gene's germline CDR1 is SNHLY and CDR2 FYNNEI.

Material: peripheral blood. The chain carries TRBV2 and TRBJ2-5; TRBD2 matches at 13 bases. This sequence was found in a man aged 60 to 75 with active or convalescent COVID-19. The CDR3: CASSPRTSGSGKTQYF. CDR3 DNA sequence: TGTGCCAGCAGTCCACGGACTAGCGGGAGCGGTAAGACCCAGTACTTC.